The source of this TCR beta chain is a study of tumor-infiltrating lymphocytes in primary liver carcinoma. This clonotype was seen at least ten times. TCR beta cDNA was reverse-transcribed from approximately 0.45 ug of total RNA. The reaction used a constant-region primer and ProtoScript II reverse transcriptase. A slightly modified ARM-PCR protocol with three nested multiplex PCR rounds produced these TCR beta libraries. Each of the first two PCR rounds ran approximately 10 cycles with TRBV1-TRBV30 forward and C-beta reverse primers. From the multiplex PCR reads, TCRdb called clonotypes with MiXCR, one entry per CDR3 protein. The data hold about 84,000 distinct CDR3 sequences, with over 60% observed a single time. DNA and RNA were both co-extracted from around 20-30 mg of bulk tissue that had not been sorted. There are 14 residues in the CDR3. V was pared by 6 bases and J by 9 bases, with 8 bases of the junction left unmatched. Germline lookup yields CDR1 ENHRY and CDR2 SYGVKD.

The sequencing sample was made of liver tumor tissue from sampling region 1. Specified subset: tumor region T1, superior pole. The chain has TRBV10-3 and TRBJ2-1; 10 bases match TRBD2. The TCR originated in a man aged 35-49 years with primary liver carcinoma and hepatitis B virus infection. CDR3 bases: TGTGCCATCAGACTTGAGCGGGAGGGCGGTGAGCAGTTCTTC. Amino acids: CAIRLEREGGEQFF.